Included here is one TCR beta chain sequence, with context. What it binds is not known. The sample belongs to a study of OX40 agonist ivuxolimab in advanced cancers. Study information: Ivuxolimab, which patients received intravenously every 2 weeks, was dosed at 0.01 to 10 mg/kg. The study enrolled dose-escalation patients with hepatocellular carcinoma, melanoma, renal cell or head and neck cancer. Earlier anti-PD-1, anti-PD-L1 or anti-CTLA-4 therapy was permitted; under 50% had received some. Study findings and constraints: No antigen was identified for the clonally expanded peripheral T cells.

Clones were sequenced by immunoSEQ multiplex PCR, and TCRdb holds only the in-frame ones, with some missing. The data contain 60,000 to 85,000 clones, under 95% of them singletons. The germline CDR1 and CDR2 sequences are SGHTA and FQGNSA. The CDR3 length is 14 residues. V lost 8 bases, J lost 3 bases, and 14 bases lay in between. The sample in question was CD4+ or CD8+ T cells sorted from blood, obtained in a trial of the OX40 agonist ivuxolimab. This TCR was recovered from an adult with an advanced solid tumor such as melanoma, head and neck, liver or kidney cancer. The chain recombines TRBV7-2 with TRBJ1-3; no reliable D call. CDR3 bases: TGTGCCAGCGGTTCGGCCTCGGGTGGAAACACCATATATTTT. This encodes CASGSASGGNTIYF.